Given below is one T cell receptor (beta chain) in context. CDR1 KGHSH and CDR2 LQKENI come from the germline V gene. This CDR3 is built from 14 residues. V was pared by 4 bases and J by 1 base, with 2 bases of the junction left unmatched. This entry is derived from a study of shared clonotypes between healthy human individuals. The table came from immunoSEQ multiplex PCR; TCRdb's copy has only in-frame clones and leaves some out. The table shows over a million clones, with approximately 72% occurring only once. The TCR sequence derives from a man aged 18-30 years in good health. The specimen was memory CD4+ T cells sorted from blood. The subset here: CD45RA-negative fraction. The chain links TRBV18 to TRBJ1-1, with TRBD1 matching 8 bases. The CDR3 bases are TGTGCCAGCTCACGGGGACAGGCGAACACTGAAGCTTTCTTT. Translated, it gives CASSRGQANTEAFF.